Given below is one TCR beta chain in context. Antigen unknown. These data are taken from a study of cytomegalovirus exposure and HLA in healthy donors. Study results and limitations: Reported findings show TCR beta sequences accurately forecast HLA-A and HLA-B alleles in most subjects. Being productive about 90% or about 30% of the time was typical of most TCR beta V segments in an earlier analysis. Fewer N-insertions than the approximately 700-donor mean were reportedly shown by an Asian-associated ancestry cluster in a later analysis.

The PCR had 60 Vbeta and 13 Jbeta primers. Produced via immunoSEQ multiplex PCR; TCRdb's table is partial and in-frame only. This table has around 99,000 clones, 73% appearing once. Germline trimming cut 6 bases from V and 10 bases from J; bases unmatched to any gene: 8. Germline V CDR1 and CDR2: MNHNY, SVGAGI (reference sequence). This CDR3 contains 14 residues. The rearrangement joins TRBV6-6 to TRBJ1-6; TRBD1 matches 8 bases. The sequence came from a man aged 35 to 55 in good health and CMV-seronegative. What was sequenced was PBMCs. Here the CDR3 reads CASSLTGVGSPLHF. In nucleotides, the CDR3 is TGTGCCAGCAGCTTGACAGGGGTAGGATCACCCCTCCACTTT.